Listed below are T cell receptor beta chains from one sample, sequenced in a study of blood T cell repertoires in COVID-19. Produced via immunoSEQ multiplex PCR; TCRdb's table is partial and in-frame only. The table lists 200,000 or so clones, 75% to 90% of them singletons. The material sequenced was peripheral blood. These receptors were taken from a man aged 55 to 70 who had recovered from COVID-19. Both conserved end residues are part of each CDR3. The D gene is left open where the match is weak. Clone size is stated in some rows and not others, as once, few, many or a class when expanded.

size	V	J	length	D	CDR3	DNA
.	TRBV4-1	TRBJ1-6	14	.	CASSQERRESPLHF	TGCGCCAGCAGCCAAGAAAGGCGGGAATCACCCCTCCACTTT
once	TRBV9	TRBJ1-3	16	.	CASSAGGASSGNTIYF	TGTGCCAGCAGCGCCGGGGGAGCCTCCTCTGGAAACACCATATATTTT
.	TRBV19	TRBJ1-2	17	TRBD1	CASAQEGTGTFSYGYTF	TGTGCCAGCGCCCAGGAAGGGACAGGGACTTTTAGCTATGGCTACACCTTC
.	TRBV29-1	TRBJ1-2	13	.	CSVEEGMFNGYTF	TGCAGCGTTGAGGAGGGGATGTTCAATGGCTACACCTTC
.	TRBV6-5	TRBJ1-6	15	.	CASSYRGIADSPLHF	TGTGCCAGCAGTTACAGGGGCATAGCGGATTCACCCCTCCACTTT
.	TRBV5-1	TRBJ2-1	16	TRBD1	CASSLWGTGGYNEQFF	TGCGCCAGCAGCTTGTGGGGGACAGGGGGCTACAATGAGCAGTTCTTC
.	TRBV5-4	TRBJ1-6	13	TRBD1	CASSPDRASPLHF	TGTGCCAGCAGCCCAGACAGGGCTTCACCCCTCCACTTT
.	TRBV18	TRBJ2-7	14	TRBD1	CASSPTGVVYEQYF	TGTGCCAGCTCACCAACAGGGGTTGTTTACGAGCAGTACTTC
.	TRBV18	TRBJ2-6	15	.	CASSPDRIGANVLTF	TGTGCCAGCTCACCCGACAGAATTGGGGCCAACGTCCTGACTTTC
.	TRBV18	TRBJ1-1	15	.	CASSRAISGNTEAFF	TGTGCCAGCTCACGGGCGATCTCAGGGAACACTGAAGCTTTCTTT
.	TRBV2	TRBJ2-3	15	TRBD2	CASSESRLAGPGGGF	TGTGCCAGCAGTGAATCGAGGCTAGCGGGCCCGGGGGGTGGTTTT
.	TRBV19	TRBJ2-7	11	.	CASGRAREQYF	TGTGCCAGTGGCAGGGCGCGCGAGCAGTACTTC
.	TRBV9	TRBJ1-2	16	TRBD1	CASSPRAGGRNYGYTF	TGTGCCAGCAGCCCTCGGGCAGGGGGCAGAAACTATGGCTACACCTTC
.	TRBV9	TRBJ1-1	14	.	CASSVDQGDTEAFF	TGTGCCAGCAGCGTAGATCAGGGCGACACTGAAGCTTTCTTT
.	TRBV5-1	TRBJ2-7	15	TRBD1	CASSLDPDRGYEQYF	TGCGCCAGCAGCTTGGACCCGGACAGGGGGTACGAGCAGTACTTC
.	TRBV3-1/TRBV3-2	TRBJ2-7	12	.	CASSGQTYEQYF	TGTGCCAGCAGCGGACAGACCTACGAGCAGTACTTC
.	TRBV6-5	TRBJ1-2	15	TRBD1	CASIPGTGANYGYTF	TGTGCCAGCATTCCAGGGACAGGGGCTAACTATGGCTACACCTTC
.	TRBV2	TRBJ1-1	15	TRBD1	CASVGTGGGYTEAFF	TGTGCCAGCGTCGGGACAGGGGGCGGGTACACTGAAGCTTTCTTT
.	TRBV6-1	TRBJ1-6	16	TRBD1	CASSERTGGNNSPLHF	TGTGCCAGCAGTGAAAGGACAGGGGGCAATAATTCACCCCTCCACTTT
.	TRBV6-6	TRBJ2-7	15	.	CASSHPGRGQYEQYF	TGTGCCAGCAGTCACCCCGGGAGGGGGCAATACGAGCAGTACTTC
.	TRBV7-2	TRBJ2-1	16	TRBD1	CASSYPAPRGSNEQFF	TGTGCCAGCAGCTACCCCGCCCCCAGGGGGAGTAATGAGCAGTTCTTC
.	TRBV5-4	TRBJ1-5	15	.	CASSRDLGFNQPQHF	TGTGCCAGCAGCCGGGACTTGGGCTTCAATCAGCCCCAGCATTTT
.	TRBV2	TRBJ2-3	15	TRBD2	CASSPSGLATDTQYF	TGTGCCAGCAGTCCTAGCGGGTTGGCCACAGATACGCAGTATTTT
few	TRBV3-1/TRBV3-2	TRBJ2-5	17	TRBD2	CASSQDSASGARETQYF	TGTGCCAGCAGCCAAGATTCCGCTAGCGGGGCTCGGGAGACCCAGTACTTC
.	TRBV2	TRBJ2-5	15	.	CASTGGVRTQETQYF	TGTGCCAGCACCGGAGGGGTCCGGACACAAGAGACCCAGTACTTC
.	TRBV4-1	TRBJ1-4	15	TRBD1	CASSHLGQGYEKLFF	TGCGCCAGCAGCCACCTGGGACAGGGGTATGAAAAACTGTTTTTT
.	TRBV6-5	TRBJ2-7	14	.	CASSYSGGVYEQYF	TGTGCCAGCAGTTACTCAGGGGGGGTCTACGAGCAGTACTTC
few	TRBV7-9	TRBJ1-1	17	.	CASSLAGARSKNTEAFF	TGTGCCAGCAGCTTAGCAGGGGCTCGGTCAAAGAACACTGAAGCTTTCTTT